A selection of T cell receptor beta chains follows, all from one sample in a study of cytomegalovirus exposure and HLA in healthy donors. The protocol was immunoSEQ multiplex PCR, while the TCRdb copy is restricted to in-frame clones and leaves out a portion. The data contain over 200,000 clones, about 78% of them seen just once; the ten biggest clones take up over 3.5%. Material: PBMCs. These receptor sequences come from a male donor in good health and CMV-seronegative. The CDR3 runs from the conserved cysteine through the conserved F or W. Fields, in order: CDR3 protein, clone size, J gene, V gene, D gene. A D gene is named only where the DNA matches it firmly. Clone size is given for some rows only: seen once, a few or many times, or a class if the clone is expanded.

CDR3aa: CASSEGQGANTGELFF
abundance: .
j_gene: TRBJ2-2
v_gene: TRBV25-1
d_gene: TRBD1

CDR3aa: CASSLGRGSGANVLTF
abundance: .
j_gene: TRBJ2-6
v_gene: TRBV5-1
d_gene: .

CDR3aa: CASSVVLGAYNEQFF
abundance: .
j_gene: TRBJ2-1
v_gene: TRBV9
d_gene: .

CDR3aa: CASSRTGGYEQYF
abundance: .
j_gene: TRBJ2-7
v_gene: TRBV9
d_gene: TRBD2

CDR3aa: CASSIIAGGRYNEQFF
abundance: .
j_gene: TRBJ2-1
v_gene: TRBV27
d_gene: TRBD2

CDR3aa: CASSFGTSGGTQYF
abundance: .
j_gene: TRBJ2-5
v_gene: TRBV9
d_gene: TRBD2

CDR3aa: CASSSTVNSYEQYF
abundance: .
j_gene: .
v_gene: TRBV7-9
d_gene: .

CDR3aa: CASSLVWLADTDTQYF
abundance: .
j_gene: TRBJ2-3
v_gene: TRBV5-1
d_gene: TRBD2

CDR3aa: CASSIGLAVNEQFF
abundance: .
j_gene: TRBJ2-1
v_gene: TRBV2
d_gene: TRBD2

CDR3aa: CASSYQSNTEAFF
abundance: .
j_gene: TRBJ1-1
v_gene: TRBV27
d_gene: .

CDR3aa: CASRGGDGLQETQYF
abundance: .
j_gene: TRBJ2-5
v_gene: TRBV5-1
d_gene: TRBD2

CDR3aa: CSVWGGQVNQPQHF
abundance: few
j_gene: TRBJ1-5
v_gene: TRBV29-1
d_gene: .

CDR3aa: CASGGKRDRYEQYF
abundance: .
j_gene: TRBJ2-7
v_gene: TRBV6-1
d_gene: .

CDR3aa: CASSSAEGNEQFF
abundance: .
j_gene: TRBJ2-1
v_gene: TRBV6-5
d_gene: .

CDR3aa: CASSKEGTSGSQQYF
abundance: few
j_gene: TRBJ2-7
v_gene: TRBV5-1
d_gene: TRBD2

CDR3aa: CASSESPGWGTEAFF
abundance: .
j_gene: TRBJ1-1
v_gene: TRBV10-1
d_gene: .

CDR3aa: CASSSRRETWPQHF
abundance: few
j_gene: TRBJ1-5
v_gene: TRBV5-6
d_gene: .

CDR3aa: CAGRRQGRSYEQYF
abundance: .
j_gene: .
v_gene: TRBV6-1
d_gene: .

CDR3aa: CASSEDRSYGYTF
abundance: .
j_gene: TRBJ1-2
v_gene: TRBV2
d_gene: .

CDR3aa: CASSLGASEQYF
abundance: .
j_gene: .
v_gene: TRBV5-1
d_gene: .

CDR3aa: CASSTHGGGTLSYEQYF
abundance: .
j_gene: TRBJ2-7
v_gene: TRBV7-3
d_gene: TRBD2

CDR3aa: CASSSAAGYDYEQYF
abundance: .
j_gene: TRBJ2-7
v_gene: TRBV28
d_gene: .

CDR3aa: CASSPQGAGGNQPQHF
abundance: once
j_gene: TRBJ1-5
v_gene: TRBV28
d_gene: .

CDR3aa: CASAHGDNEQFF
abundance: .
j_gene: TRBJ2-1
v_gene: TRBV7-9
d_gene: .

CDR3aa: CASSAGEGVEEQYF
abundance: .
j_gene: TRBJ2-7
v_gene: TRBV9
d_gene: .

CDR3aa: CASSPTGVLSSGANVLTF
abundance: .
j_gene: TRBJ2-6
v_gene: TRBV2
d_gene: TRBD1

CDR3aa: CASSPGTSGTTGELFF
abundance: .
j_gene: TRBJ2-2
v_gene: TRBV27
d_gene: TRBD2

CDR3aa: CASSYEGLGKTGELFF
abundance: .
j_gene: TRBJ2-2
v_gene: TRBV6-6
d_gene: TRBD2

CDR3aa: CASSLRFGTGEMNTEAFF
abundance: .
j_gene: TRBJ1-1
v_gene: TRBV11-2
d_gene: TRBD1

CDR3aa: CASSQGRGTEAFF
abundance: .
j_gene: TRBJ1-1
v_gene: TRBV28
d_gene: .

CDR3aa: CASGGGISSYNEQFF
abundance: .
j_gene: TRBJ2-1
v_gene: TRBV7-3
d_gene: .

CDR3aa: CASSQLGVRETQYF
abundance: .
j_gene: TRBJ2-5
v_gene: TRBV14
d_gene: .

CDR3aa: CASSLYNQPQHF
abundance: .
j_gene: TRBJ1-5
v_gene: TRBV5-4
d_gene: .

CDR3aa: CASSLNGLAGVNEQFF
abundance: .
j_gene: TRBJ2-1
v_gene: TRBV6-6
d_gene: TRBD2

CDR3aa: CASSVTGTRTDTQYF
abundance: .
j_gene: TRBJ2-3
v_gene: TRBV10-1
d_gene: TRBD2

CDR3aa: CASRPTGTGYGYTF
abundance: .
j_gene: TRBJ1-2
v_gene: TRBV6-5
d_gene: TRBD1

CDR3aa: CASSWTSQETQYF
abundance: .
j_gene: TRBJ2-5
v_gene: TRBV7-9
d_gene: .

CDR3aa: CASRDRVNTEAFF
abundance: .
j_gene: TRBJ1-1
v_gene: TRBV19
d_gene: TRBD1

CDR3aa: CASRNINKQFF
abundance: .
j_gene: TRBJ2-1
v_gene: TRBV7-2
d_gene: .

CDR3aa: CATAMTGGNTEAFF
abundance: .
j_gene: TRBJ1-1
v_gene: TRBV19
d_gene: TRBD1

CDR3aa: CASSDGQGVPDTQYF
abundance: .
j_gene: TRBJ2-3
v_gene: TRBV9
d_gene: TRBD1

CDR3aa: CASSRTSGYQETQYF
abundance: once
j_gene: TRBJ2-5
v_gene: TRBV19
d_gene: TRBD2

CDR3aa: CSSSLSFGGEQFF
abundance: once
j_gene: TRBJ2-1
v_gene: TRBV7-9
d_gene: .

CDR3aa: CASSPGSGGSETQYF
abundance: once
j_gene: TRBJ2-5
v_gene: TRBV18
d_gene: TRBD2

CDR3aa: CASSLEGQNHQPQHF
abundance: .
j_gene: TRBJ1-5
v_gene: TRBV5-1
d_gene: TRBD1

CDR3aa: CATSRRDERNF
abundance: .
j_gene: TRBJ2-7
v_gene: TRBV15
d_gene: .

CDR3aa: CASSLSGTGRTQYF
abundance: .
j_gene: TRBJ2-5
v_gene: TRBV28
d_gene: TRBD1

CDR3aa: CASSIASTEANVLTF
abundance: .
j_gene: TRBJ2-6
v_gene: TRBV19
d_gene: .

CDR3aa: CASSHLGELSGNTIYF
abundance: .
j_gene: TRBJ1-3
v_gene: TRBV14
d_gene: .

CDR3aa: CAVSRQGLKTQYF
abundance: few
j_gene: TRBJ2-3
v_gene: TRBV2
d_gene: TRBD1

CDR3aa: CASSPRRDSTSYEQYF
abundance: .
j_gene: TRBJ2-7
v_gene: TRBV6-6
d_gene: .

CDR3aa: CASSDLSSGPGELFF
abundance: .
j_gene: TRBJ2-2
v_gene: TRBV6-4
d_gene: TRBD2

CDR3aa: CASSYSGATEAFF
abundance: few
j_gene: TRBJ1-1
v_gene: TRBV6-5
d_gene: .

CDR3aa: CSSSAGDRGPEKLFF
abundance: .
j_gene: TRBJ1-4
v_gene: TRBV7-9
d_gene: TRBD1

CDR3aa: CATSRVSGGRRSYEQYF
abundance: .
j_gene: .
v_gene: TRBV15
d_gene: TRBD1

CDR3aa: CASSSGLAGFSYNEQFF
abundance: .
j_gene: TRBJ2-1
v_gene: TRBV7-3
d_gene: TRBD2

CDR3aa: CASGRDRTLGPQHF
abundance: .
j_gene: TRBJ1-5
v_gene: TRBV19
d_gene: TRBD1